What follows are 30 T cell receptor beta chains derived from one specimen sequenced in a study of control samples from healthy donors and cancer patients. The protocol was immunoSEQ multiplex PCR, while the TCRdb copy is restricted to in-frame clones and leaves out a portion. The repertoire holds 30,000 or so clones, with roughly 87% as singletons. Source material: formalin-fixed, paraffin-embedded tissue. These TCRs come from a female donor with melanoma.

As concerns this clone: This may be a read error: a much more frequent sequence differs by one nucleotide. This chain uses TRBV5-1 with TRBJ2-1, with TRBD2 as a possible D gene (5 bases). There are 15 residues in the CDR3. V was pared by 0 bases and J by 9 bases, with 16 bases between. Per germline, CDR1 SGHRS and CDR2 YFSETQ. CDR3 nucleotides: TGCGCCAGCAGCTTGGTTGGCGAGAGGGCCGGTGAGCAGTTCTTC. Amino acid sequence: CASSLVGERAGEQFF.

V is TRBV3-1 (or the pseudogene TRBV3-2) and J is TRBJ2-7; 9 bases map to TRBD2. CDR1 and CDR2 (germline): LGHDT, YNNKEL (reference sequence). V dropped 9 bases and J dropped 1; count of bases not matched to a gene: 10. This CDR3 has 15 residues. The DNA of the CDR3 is TGTGCCAGTTCCCCAAGGGCGGGAGGGTCCTACGAGCAGTACTTC. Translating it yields CASSPRAGGSYEQYF.

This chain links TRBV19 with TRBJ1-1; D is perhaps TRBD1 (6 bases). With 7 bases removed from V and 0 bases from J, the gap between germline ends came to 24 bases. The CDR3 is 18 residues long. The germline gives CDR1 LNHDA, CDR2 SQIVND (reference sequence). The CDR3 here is CASIPTPERTAMNTEAFF. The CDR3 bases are TGTGCCAGTATCCCGACCCCCGAAAGGACAGCCATGAACACTGAAGCTTTCTTT.

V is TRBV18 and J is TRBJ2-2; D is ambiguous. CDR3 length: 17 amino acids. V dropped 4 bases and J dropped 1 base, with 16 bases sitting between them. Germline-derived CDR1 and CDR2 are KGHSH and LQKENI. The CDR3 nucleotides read TGTGCCAGCTCACTACAGACATTGGCCATGAACACCGGGGAGCTGTTTTTT. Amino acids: CASSLQTLAMNTGELFF.

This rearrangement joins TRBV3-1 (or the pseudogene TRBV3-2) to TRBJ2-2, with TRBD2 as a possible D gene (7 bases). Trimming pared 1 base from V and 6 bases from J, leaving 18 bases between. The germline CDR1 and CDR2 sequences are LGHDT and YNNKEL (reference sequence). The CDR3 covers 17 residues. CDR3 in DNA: TGTGCCAGCAGCCAAGCCCAGGCCCGCGGGGGCGCCGGGGAGCTGTTTTTT. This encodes CASSQAQARGGAGELFF.

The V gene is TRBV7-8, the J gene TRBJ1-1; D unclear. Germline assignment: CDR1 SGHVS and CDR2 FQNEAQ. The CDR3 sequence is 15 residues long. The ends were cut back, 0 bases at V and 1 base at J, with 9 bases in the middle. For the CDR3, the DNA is TGTGCCAGCAGCTTAGCGGGCCATACGAACACTGAAGCTTTCTTT. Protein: CASSLAGHTNTEAFF.

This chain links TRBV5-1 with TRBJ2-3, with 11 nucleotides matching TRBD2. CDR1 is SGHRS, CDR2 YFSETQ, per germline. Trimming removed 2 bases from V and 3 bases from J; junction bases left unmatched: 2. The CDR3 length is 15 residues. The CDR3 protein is CASSFGTSGTDTQYF. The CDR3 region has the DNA TGCGCCAGCAGCTTTGGGACTAGCGGTACAGATACGCAGTATTTT.

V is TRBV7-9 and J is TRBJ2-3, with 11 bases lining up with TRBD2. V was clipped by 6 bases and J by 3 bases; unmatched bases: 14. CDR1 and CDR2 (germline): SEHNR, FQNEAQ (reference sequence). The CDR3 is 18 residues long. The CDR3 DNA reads TGTGCCAGCAGTCCGGGGGCTAGCGGGAGGCCGGGGACAGATACGCAGTATTTT. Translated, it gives CASSPGASGRPGTDTQYF.

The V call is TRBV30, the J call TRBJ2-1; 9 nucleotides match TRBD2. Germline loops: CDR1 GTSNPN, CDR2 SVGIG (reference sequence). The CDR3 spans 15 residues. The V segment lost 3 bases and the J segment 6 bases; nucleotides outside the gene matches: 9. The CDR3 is CAWSVAGGLGNEQFF. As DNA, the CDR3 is TGTGCCTGGAGCGTGGCGGGAGGGCTGGGCAATGAGCAGTTCTTC.

CDR3 protein: CASSTPQVNTEAFF. For the CDR3, the DNA is TGTGCCAGCAGCACCCCACAGGTGAACACTGAAGCTTTCTTT. The chain is built from TRBV2 and TRBJ1-1; a possible D gene is TRBD1 (5 bases). Germline V gene sequence: CDR1 SNHLY, CDR2 FYNNEI. Trimming removed 6 bases from V and 0 bases from J, with 11 bases in between. There are 14 residues in the CDR3.

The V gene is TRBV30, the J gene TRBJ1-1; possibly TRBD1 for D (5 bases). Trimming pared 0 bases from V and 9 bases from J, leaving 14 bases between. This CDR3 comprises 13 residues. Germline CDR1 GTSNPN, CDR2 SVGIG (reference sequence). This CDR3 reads CAWSVRGERKAFF. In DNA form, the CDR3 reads TGTGCCTGGAGTGTACGGGGGGAACGGAAAGCTTTCTTT.

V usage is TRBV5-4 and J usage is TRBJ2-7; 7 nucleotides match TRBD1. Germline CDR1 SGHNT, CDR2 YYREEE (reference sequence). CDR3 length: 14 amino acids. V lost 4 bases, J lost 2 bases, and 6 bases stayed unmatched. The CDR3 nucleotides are TGTGCCAGCAGCCCCGGGCAGGGGGCCTACGAGCAGTACTTC. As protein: CASSPGQGAYEQYF.

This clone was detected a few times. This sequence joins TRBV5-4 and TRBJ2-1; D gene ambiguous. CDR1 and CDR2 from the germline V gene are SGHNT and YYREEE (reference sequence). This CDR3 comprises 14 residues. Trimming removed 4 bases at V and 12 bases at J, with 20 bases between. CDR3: CASSLVDWSGGQFF. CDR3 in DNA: TGTGCCAGCAGCCTCGTCGACTGGTCCGGCGGGCAGTTCTTC.

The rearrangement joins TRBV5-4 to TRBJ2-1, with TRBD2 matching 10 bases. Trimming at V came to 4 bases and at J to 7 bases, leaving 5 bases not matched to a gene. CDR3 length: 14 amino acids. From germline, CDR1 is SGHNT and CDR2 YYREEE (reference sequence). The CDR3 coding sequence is TGTGCCAGCAGCCTAGCGGGAGCGGTGAATGAGCAGTTCTTC. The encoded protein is CASSLAGAVNEQFF.

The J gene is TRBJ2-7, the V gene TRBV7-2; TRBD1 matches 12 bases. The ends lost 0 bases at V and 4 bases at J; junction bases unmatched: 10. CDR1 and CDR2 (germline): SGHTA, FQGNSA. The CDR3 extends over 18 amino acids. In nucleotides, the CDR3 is TGTGCCAGCAGCTTAGCGGGGACAGGGGGCCCGTCCGGGTACGAGCAGTACTTC. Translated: CASSLAGTGGPSGYEQYF.

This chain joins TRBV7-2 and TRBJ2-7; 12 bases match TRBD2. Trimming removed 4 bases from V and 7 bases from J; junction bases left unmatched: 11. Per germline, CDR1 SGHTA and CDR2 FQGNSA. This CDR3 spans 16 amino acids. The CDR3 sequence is CASSSSPGLAGFEQYF. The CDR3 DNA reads TGTGCCAGCAGCTCCTCCCCGGGACTAGCGGGTTTTGAGCAGTACTTC.

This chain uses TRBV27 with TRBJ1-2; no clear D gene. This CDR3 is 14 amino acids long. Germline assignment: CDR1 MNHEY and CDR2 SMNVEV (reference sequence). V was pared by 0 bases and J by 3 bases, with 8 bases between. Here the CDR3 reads CASSLSGADYGYTF. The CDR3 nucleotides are TGTGCCAGCAGTTTATCCGGAGCAGACTATGGCTACACCTTC.

The CDR3 region is CASSQTGGNQPQHF. The CDR3 DNA follows: TGTGCCAGCAGTCAGACAGGGGGCAATCAGCCCCAGCATTTT. The chain recombines TRBV6-6 with TRBJ1-5; the match to TRBD1 covers 8 bases. The J segment lost 2 bases and the V segment lost 5 bases, leaving 2 bases of the junction unmatched. The CDR3 covers 14 residues. CDR1 is MNHNY and CDR2 is SVGAGI in the germline V gene (reference sequence).

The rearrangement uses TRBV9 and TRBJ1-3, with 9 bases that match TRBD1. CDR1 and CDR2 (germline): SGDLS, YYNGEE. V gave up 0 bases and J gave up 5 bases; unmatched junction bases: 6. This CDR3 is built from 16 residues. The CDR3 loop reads CASSVAPGQGRNTIYF. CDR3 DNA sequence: TGTGCCAGCAGCGTAGCTCCGGGACAGGGTAGAAACACCATATATTTT.

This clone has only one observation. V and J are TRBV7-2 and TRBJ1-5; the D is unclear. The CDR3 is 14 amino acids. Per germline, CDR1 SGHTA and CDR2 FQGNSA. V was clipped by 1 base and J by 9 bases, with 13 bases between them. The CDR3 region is CASSLDGLIPPQHF. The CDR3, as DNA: TGTGCCAGCAGCTTAGATGGACTCATTCCGCCCCAGCATTTT.

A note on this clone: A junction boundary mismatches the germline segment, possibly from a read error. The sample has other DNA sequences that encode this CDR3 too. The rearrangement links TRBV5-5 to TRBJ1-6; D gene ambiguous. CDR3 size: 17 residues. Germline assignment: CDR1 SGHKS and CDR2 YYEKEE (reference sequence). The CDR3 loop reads CASNLDVGQAFNSPLHF. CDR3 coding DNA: TGTGCCAGCAACTTGGACGTCGGGCAGGCCTTTAATTCACCCCTTCACTTT.

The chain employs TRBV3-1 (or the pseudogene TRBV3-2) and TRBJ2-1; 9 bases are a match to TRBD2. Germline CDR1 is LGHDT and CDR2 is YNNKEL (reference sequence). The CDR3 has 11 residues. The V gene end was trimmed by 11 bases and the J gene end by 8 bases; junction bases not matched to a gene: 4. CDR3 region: CAEGLADEQFF. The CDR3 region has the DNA TGTGCCGAGGGACTAGCCGATGAGCAGTTCTTC.

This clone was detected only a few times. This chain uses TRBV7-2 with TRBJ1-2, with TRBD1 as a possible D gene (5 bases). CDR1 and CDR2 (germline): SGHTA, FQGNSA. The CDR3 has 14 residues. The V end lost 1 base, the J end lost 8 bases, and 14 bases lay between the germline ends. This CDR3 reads CASSLGTRSGGYTF. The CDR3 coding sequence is TGTGCCAGCAGCTTAGGTACCCGCTCAGGGGGCTACACCTTC.

CDR3 sequence reads: CASSPERLVDEQFF. CDR3 DNA: TGCGCCAGCAGCCCCGAACGACTAGTGGATGAGCAGTTCTTC. The chain carries TRBV5-1 and TRBJ2-1; a possible D gene is TRBD2 (6 bases). CDR1 and CDR2 from the germline V gene are SGHRS and YFSETQ. This CDR3 has 14 amino acids. V gave up 4 bases and J gave up 8 bases, with 16 bases separating them.

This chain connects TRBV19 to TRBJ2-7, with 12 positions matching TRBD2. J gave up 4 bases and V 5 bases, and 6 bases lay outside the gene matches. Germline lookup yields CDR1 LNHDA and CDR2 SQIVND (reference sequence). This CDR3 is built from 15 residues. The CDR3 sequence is CASSPGLAGNYEQYF. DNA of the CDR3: TGTGCCAGTAGTCCAGGACTAGCGGGAAATTACGAGCAGTACTTC.

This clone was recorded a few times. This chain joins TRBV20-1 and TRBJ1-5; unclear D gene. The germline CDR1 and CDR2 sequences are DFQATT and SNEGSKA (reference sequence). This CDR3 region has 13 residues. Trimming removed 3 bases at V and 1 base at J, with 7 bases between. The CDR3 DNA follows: TGCAGTGCTAGTTTGCGAAGCAATCAGCCCCAGCATTTT. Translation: CSASLRSNQPQHF.

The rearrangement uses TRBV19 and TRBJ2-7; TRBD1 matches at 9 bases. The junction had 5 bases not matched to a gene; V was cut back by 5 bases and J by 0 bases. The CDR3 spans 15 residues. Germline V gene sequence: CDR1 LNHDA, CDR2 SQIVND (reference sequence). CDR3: CASSVDRGISYEQYF. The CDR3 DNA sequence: TGTGCCAGTAGTGTTGACAGGGGGATCTCCTACGAGCAGTACTTC.

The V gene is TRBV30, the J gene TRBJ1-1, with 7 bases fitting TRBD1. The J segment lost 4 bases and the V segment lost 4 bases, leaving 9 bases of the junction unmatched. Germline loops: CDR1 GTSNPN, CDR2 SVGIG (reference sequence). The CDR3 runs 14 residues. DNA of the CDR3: TGTGCCTGGACCCTAATGACAGGGACCACTGAAGCTTTCTTT. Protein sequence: CAWTLMTGTTEAFF.

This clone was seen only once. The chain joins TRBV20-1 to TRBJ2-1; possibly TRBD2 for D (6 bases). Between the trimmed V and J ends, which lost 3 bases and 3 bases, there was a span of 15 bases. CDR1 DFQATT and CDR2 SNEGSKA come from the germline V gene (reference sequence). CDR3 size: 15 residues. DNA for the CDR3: TGCAGTGCTAGTCAGCTGGGCGGGGACTACAATGAGCAGTTCTTC. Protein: CSASQLGGDYNEQFF.

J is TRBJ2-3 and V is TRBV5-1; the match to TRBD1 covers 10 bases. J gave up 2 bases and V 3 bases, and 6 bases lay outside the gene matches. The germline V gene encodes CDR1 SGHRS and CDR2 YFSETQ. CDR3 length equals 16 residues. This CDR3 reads CASSWSGTGVTDTQYF. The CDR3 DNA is TGCGCCAGCAGCTGGTCCGGGACAGGGGTCACAGATACGCAGTATTTT.